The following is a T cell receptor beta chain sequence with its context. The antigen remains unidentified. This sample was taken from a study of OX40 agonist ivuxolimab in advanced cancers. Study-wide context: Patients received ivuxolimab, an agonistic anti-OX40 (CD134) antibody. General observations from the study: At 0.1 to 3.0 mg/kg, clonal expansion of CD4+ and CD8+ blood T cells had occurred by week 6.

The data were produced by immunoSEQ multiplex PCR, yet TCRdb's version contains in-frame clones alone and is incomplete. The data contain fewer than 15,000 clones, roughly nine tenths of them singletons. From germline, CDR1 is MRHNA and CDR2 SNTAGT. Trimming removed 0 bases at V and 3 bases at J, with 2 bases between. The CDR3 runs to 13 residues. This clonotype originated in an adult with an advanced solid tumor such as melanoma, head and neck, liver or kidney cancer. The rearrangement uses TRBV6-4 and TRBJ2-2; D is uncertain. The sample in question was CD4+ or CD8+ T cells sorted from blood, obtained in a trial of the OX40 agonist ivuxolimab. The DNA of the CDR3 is TGTGCCAGCAGTGACTCGGACACCGGGGAGCTGTTTTTT. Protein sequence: CASSDSDTGELFF.